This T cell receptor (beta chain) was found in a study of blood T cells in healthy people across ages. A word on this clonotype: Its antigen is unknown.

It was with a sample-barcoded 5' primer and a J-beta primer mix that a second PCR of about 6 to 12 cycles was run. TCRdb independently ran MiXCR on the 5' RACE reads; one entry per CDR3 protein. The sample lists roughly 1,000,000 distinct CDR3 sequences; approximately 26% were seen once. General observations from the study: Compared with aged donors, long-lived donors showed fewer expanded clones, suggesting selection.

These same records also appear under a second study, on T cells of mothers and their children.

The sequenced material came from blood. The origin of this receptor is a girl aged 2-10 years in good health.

CDR3 sequence reads: CSVEAPHEQFF. The CDR3 region has the DNA TGCAGCGTTGAAGCCCCCCATGAGCAGTTCTTC. The chain combines TRBV29-1 with TRBJ2-1; the D is unclear. Trimming removed 1 base from V and 8 bases from J, with 6 bases in between. The germline gives CDR1 SQVTM, CDR2 ANQGSEA. The CDR3 is made up of 11 amino acids.